A selection of T cell receptor beta chains follows, all from one sample in a study of blood T cell repertoires in COVID-19. The protocol was immunoSEQ multiplex PCR, while the TCRdb copy is restricted to in-frame clones and leaves out a portion. The sample lists around 160,000 clones; about 88% were seen once. The sample taken for sequencing was peripheral blood. These receptors all come from a human donor in a cohort sampled during active COVID-19. Both conserved end residues are part of each CDR3. The D gene is left open where the match is weak. Rows may omit the clone size; those that give it use once, few, many or a size class.

D,size,length,J,V,CDR3,DNA
.,.,12,TRBJ2-1,TRBV20-1,CSASYGGNEQFF,TGCAGTGCTAGTTATGGGGGGAATGAGCAGTTCTTC
TRBD1,.,17,TRBJ1-6,TRBV28,CASSFGQGHSYNSPLHF,TGTGCCAGCAGTTTCGGACAGGGTCACTCCTATAATTCACCCCTCCACTTT
.,.,13,TRBJ2-3,TRBV18,CASSPSRADTQYF,TGTGCCAGCTCACCAAGCAGGGCTGATACGCAGTATTTT
.,.,16,TRBJ1-6,TRBV13,CASSLGGRSYNSPLHF,TGTGCCAGCAGCTTAGGGGGCCGGTCCTATAATTCACCCCTCCACTTT
.,.,11,TRBJ2-3,TRBV10-1,CASTGTDTQYF,TGCGCCAGCACGGGCACAGATACGCAGTATTTT
.,.,16,TRBJ2-1,TRBV4-3,CASSQGRILGSNEQFF,TGCGCCAGCAGCCAAGGCAGAATTCTAGGTTCCAATGAGCAGTTCTTC
TRBD1,.,15,TRBJ2-7,TRBV28,CASRPTGGKVYEQYF,TGTGCCAGCAGACCAACAGGGGGGAAAGTCTACGAGCAGTACTTC
.,few,14,TRBJ2-5,TRBV7-6,CASSLARVAETQYF,TGTGCCAGCAGCTTAGCGCGGGTCGCGGAGACCCAGTACTTC
.,.,16,TRBJ1-2,TRBV18,CASSPRKTGQHYGYTF,TGTGCCAGCTCACCACGGAAGACCGGACAGCACTATGGCTACACCTTC
.,.,16,TRBJ2-6,TRBV30,CAWSTKRASGANVLTF,TGTGCCTGGAGTACGAAAAGAGCGTCCGGGGCCAACGTCCTGACTTTC
TRBD2,.,15,TRBJ2-1,TRBV5-6,CASSKRAGGSNEQFF,TGTGCCAGCAGCAAGAGGGCGGGAGGGTCCAATGAGCAGTTCTTC
.,medium-sized,12,TRBJ1-5,TRBV28,CASRGPNQPQHF,TGTGCCAGCAGGGGCCCCAATCAGCCCCAGCATTTT
.,.,17,TRBJ1-4,TRBV15,CATSRVAGRVANEKLFF,TGTGCCACCAGCAGAGTAGCAGGGAGGGTTGCTAATGAAAAACTGTTTTTT
TRBD1,.,16,TRBJ1-6,TRBV10-2,CASSGTGYRGESPLHF,TGCGCCAGCAGTGGGACAGGGTATAGGGGCGAGTCACCCCTCCACTTT
.,.,16,TRBJ2-1,TRBV30,CAGHNGSTRSYNEQFF,TGTGCCGGACATAACGGGAGTACTCGCTCCTACAATGAGCAGTTCTTC
.,.,14,TRBJ1-3,TRBV3-1/TRBV3-2,CASSRRASGNTIYF,TGTGCCAGCAGCCGCAGGGCCTCTGGAAACACCATATATTTT
TRBD1,.,14,TRBJ1-3,TRBV29-1,CSVGDRASGNTIYF,TGCAGCGTTGGAGACAGGGCCTCTGGAAACACCATATATTTT
TRBD2,few,14,TRBJ2-5,TRBV5-1,CASSQSGGPETQYF,TGCGCCAGCAGCCAGAGCGGGGGGCCTGAGACCCAGTACTTC
.,.,14,TRBJ2-5,TRBV3-1/TRBV3-2,CASSLRGVQETQYF,TGTGCCAGCAGCCTCCGCGGAGTCCAAGAGACCCAGTACTTC
.,.,15,TRBJ2-1,TRBV7-6,CASSLALSSDNEQFF,TGTGCCAGCAGCTTAGCACTCTCCAGCGACAATGAGCAGTTCTTC
.,.,15,TRBJ2-7,TRBV10-3,CAISESRDVGGEQYF,TGTGCCATCAGTGAGTCCCGGGACGTCGGAGGGGAGCAGTACTTC
TRBD1,.,16,TRBJ2-7,TRBV3-1/TRBV3-2,CASSQAGIGQGYEQYF,TGTGCCAGCAGCCAGGCCGGGATAGGACAGGGCTACGAGCAGTACTTC